This TCR beta chain was documented in a study of CD8+ T cells in alopecia areata. Study-level information: Severity among treated patients was scored by the percentage of scalp area affected. Study outcomes and limitations: Scalp and blood retained many expanded lesional clones during tofacitinib. Association of baseline CD8+ expansion with response is uncertain owing to one nonresponder.

Of note for this clone: What it recognizes is unknown.

This sample's treatment: oral pan-JAK inhibitor, 5-10 mg twice daily. Alopecia areata patients had lesional scalp punch biopsies and peripheral blood taken from them. The trim removed 3 bases at V and 4 bases at J, leaving 9 bases unmatched. CDR1 and CDR2 from the germline V gene are MNHEY and SMNVEV (reference sequence). This CDR3 has 15 residues. Extracted RNA was reverse transcribed into cDNA, the sequencing template. The repertoire was sequenced with immunoSEQ multiplex PCR; TCRdb's copy has only in-frame clones and lacks some. The sample records 130,000 or so clones, 70% to 90% being singletons. This chain links TRBV27 with TRBJ2-7; 7 bases are a match to TRBD2. This TCR was recovered from a human donor with alopecia areata. The sequencing here drew on CD8+ T cells sorted from blood, taken at week 4, from a patient treated with tofacitinib. The CDR3 DNA is TGTGCCAGCAGTTTCGGCCTAGCGGCAAAGTACGAGCAGTACTTC. The encoded protein is CASSFGLAAKYEQYF.